The 21 T cell receptor beta chains given below trace back to one sample, sequenced in a study of post-analysis software for immune sequencing data. Overall study results and limits: In patients, five or six TRBV segments were more frequent than in controls, with TRBV5-6, TRBV5-1 and TRBV20-1 among them.

The antigens for these receptors are not known. The library was made from cDNA and included unique molecular identifiers. Each CDR3 protein is one row after TCRdb ran MiXCR on the PCR reads. Of roughly 700,000 distinct CDR3 sequences listed, roughly 27% are singletons. The specimen sequenced was blood. The receptor set was obtained from a girl aged 10 to 17 with multiple sclerosis.

The chain is built from TRBV6-6 and TRBJ1-1; D call uncertain. V lost 6 bases, J lost 0 bases, and 11 bases lay in between. The CDR3 spans 14 residues. CDR1 is MNHNY, CDR2 SVGAGI, per germline (reference sequence). The CDR3: CASRGSTVNTEAFF. The CDR3 nucleotides read TGTGCCAGCAGGGGTTCTACGGTGAACACTGAAGCTTTCTTT.

This clonotype was picked up a small number of times. V and J are TRBV12-3 or TRBV12-4 and TRBJ1-2; TRBD1 aligns across 9 bases. The CDR3 is 14 residues long. V shed 2 bases and J 5 bases; nucleotides not matched to a gene: 3. CDR3 sequence reads: CASSLRTGEYGYTF. The CDR3 DNA sequence: TGTGCCAGCAGTTTAAGGACAGGGGAATATGGCTACACCTTC.

The chain couples TRBV7-2 to TRBJ1-4; no reliable D call. The CDR3 is made up of 13 amino acids. Trimming stripped 1 base from V and 8 bases from J, with 8 bases between. Per germline, CDR1 SGHTA and CDR2 FQGNSA. The CDR3 sequence is CASSLVGEEKLFF. DNA for the CDR3: TGTGCCAGCAGCTTAGTAGGAGAGGAAAAACTGTTTTTT.

In this sample, this clonotype turned up once. A much larger clone is a single base away; this may be a read error. Since the CDR3 does not end with the conserved phenylalanine or tryptophan, this likely comes from a read error. This chain uses TRBV7-2 with TRBJ2-3; tentatively, D is TRBD1 (5 bases). V was shortened by 1 base and J by 2 bases, with 7 bases between the two germline ends. CDR3 length: 14 amino acids. Germline V gene data show CDR1 as SGHTA and CDR2 as FQGNSA. The CDR3 bases are TGTGCCAGCAGCTTAGAGGGGCTCACAGATACGCAGTATTTG. Protein: CASSLEGLTDTQYL.

This clonotype was seen a handful of times. The chain employs TRBV12-3 or TRBV12-4 and TRBJ1-5; weak D call: TRBD1 (5 bases). The CDR3 covers 12 residues. V lost 6 bases and J 4 bases, leaving 7 bases between the germline ends. CDR3 DNA: TGTGCCAGCAGGGGGGAGAATCAGCCCCAGCATTTT. Translating gives CASRGENQPQHF.

The chain couples TRBV20-1 to TRBJ2-7, with D unclear. CDR3 length: 13 amino acids. With 4 bases removed from V and 2 bases from J, the gap between germline ends came to 12 bases. The germline CDR1 and CDR2 sequences are DFQATT and SNEGSKA (reference sequence). The CDR3 spells CSAMLPAAYEQYF. Written as DNA, the CDR3 is TGCAGTGCTATGCTCCCGGCCGCCTACGAGCAGTACTTC.

This clonotype was seen a handful of times. This chain joins TRBV15 and TRBJ1-4; 7 positions match TRBD1. Germline CDR1 is LNHNV and CDR2 is YYDKDF (reference sequence). V trimming: 4 bases; J trimming: 0 bases; junction bases outside the gene matches: 11. The CDR3 is 18 residues long. The CDR3 spells CATSKTRTGHATNEKLFF. The CDR3, as DNA: TGTGCCACCAGCAAGACACGGACAGGCCATGCAACTAATGAAAAACTGTTTTTT.

This clonotype was seen repeatedly, ten times or more. The rearrangement uses TRBV10-3 and TRBJ1-2, with D perhaps TRBD1 (6 bases). This CDR3 contains 16 residues. Trimming left V 7 bases short and J 2 bases short, with 20 bases between. Germline V CDR1 and CDR2: ENHRY, SYGVKD. The CDR3 sequence is CAITDFEGGANYGYTF. DNA for the CDR3: TGTGCCATCACCGATTTTGAGGGGGGCGCGAACTATGGCTACACCTTC.

The chain uses TRBV7-2 and TRBJ2-3, with TRBD2 matching 8 bases. This CDR3 is built from 20 residues. V shed 7 bases, J shed 2 bases, and the junction held 23 bases outside the gene matches. In germline, CDR1 is SGHTA, CDR2 FQGNSA. In nucleotides, the CDR3 is TGTGCCAGCAACCCCTACAGGCGGGCCATAGCGGGGACGATCACAGATACGCAGTATTTT. This translates into CASNPYRRAIAGTITDTQYF.

As for this clonotype: The germline gene is not matched at one end of the junction; a read error may be the cause. The chain links TRBV6-1 to TRBJ2-7; 11 bases map to TRBD2. Germline V CDR1 and CDR2: MNHNS, SASEGT. The CDR3 extends over 16 amino acids. The CDR3 loop is CASRINSGGEPYERYF. The DNA for the CDR3 is TGTGCCAGCAGGATCAATAGCGGGGGGGAACCCTACGAGCGGTACTTC.

There are a few counts of this clonotype. The chain has TRBV4-3 and TRBJ1-1; the D gene is possibly TRBD1 (5 bases). With 4 bases removed from V and 1 base from J, the gap between germline ends came to 10 bases. CDR3 size: 14 residues. The germline V gene has CDR1 LGHNA and CDR2 YSLEER. The CDR3 sequence: CASSPMRGNTEAFF. The CDR3 DNA follows: TGCGCCAGCAGCCCAATGAGGGGGAACACTGAAGCTTTCTTT.

V gene TRBV4-1 combines with J gene TRBJ2-1, with D maybe TRBD2 (5 bases). Germline CDR1 reads MGHRA; CDR2 reads YSYEKL. The CDR3 extends over 13 amino acids. V was shortened by 6 bases and J by 5 bases, with 11 bases between the two germline ends. The CDR3 sequence is CASSRGSDNEQFF. For the CDR3, the DNA is TGCGCCAGCAGTCGGGGAAGCGACAATGAGCAGTTCTTC.

This clonotype has more than one count but fewer than ten. The chain combines TRBV9 with TRBJ2-1; 10 nucleotides line up with TRBD2. The CDR3 loop spans 15 amino acids. Trimming cost V 7 bases and J 7 bases; bases outside gene matches: 11. Germline values: CDR1 SGDLS, CDR2 YYNGEE. The CDR3 region is CASGAGGRQFNEQFF. The CDR3 nucleotides read TGTGCCAGCGGAGCGGGAGGGAGGCAGTTTAATGAGCAGTTCTTC.

This clonotype showed up just a few times. The V call is TRBV20-1, the J call TRBJ2-3; 15 nucleotides line up with TRBD2. Germline assignment: CDR1 DFQATT and CDR2 SNEGSKA (reference sequence). The CDR3 is 13 amino acids. With V trimmed by 6 bases and J by 6 bases, 1 base remained unmatched. The DNA for the CDR3 is TGCAGTGCAGGGACTAGCGGGAGGGATACGCAGTATTTT. It translates to CSAGTSGRDTQYF.

This clonotype was seen only a few times. V gene TRBV5-1 combines with J gene TRBJ1-2; 7 nucleotides align to TRBD1. There are 16 residues in the CDR3. Germline CDR1 is SGHRS and CDR2 is YFSETQ. V was pared by 0 bases and J by 4 bases, with 9 bases of the junction left unmatched. The CDR3 DNA is TGCGCCAGCAGCTTGGACCCGGGACAGCCTTTCTATGGCTACACCTTC. The encoded protein is CASSLDPGQPFYGYTF. Together with reference TRBV5-1 and TRBJ1-2, the CDR3 gives the full variable domain: KAGVTQTPRYLIKTRGQQVTLSCSPISGHRSVSWYQQTPGQGLQFLFEYFSETQRNKGNFPGRFSGRQFSNSRSEMNVSTLELGDSALYLCASSLDPGQPFYGYTFGSGTRLTVV.

The sample holds a few counts of this clonotype. The chain links TRBV28 to TRBJ2-1; TRBD2 matches 11 bases. CDR3 size: 15 residues. The germline CDR1 and CDR2 sequences are MDHEN and SYDVKM. With V trimmed by 5 bases and J by 12 bases, 12 bases remained unmatched. The CDR3 is CASSPTSGGPRGQFF. The CDR3 coding sequence is TGTGCCAGCAGTCCCACTAGCGGGGGCCCCCGGGGGCAGTTCTTC.

V gene TRBV4-3 combines with J gene TRBJ1-5; tentatively, D is TRBD1 (5 bases). CDR3 length: 16 residues. Germline CDR1 LGHNA, CDR2 YSLEER. The V end lost 0 bases, the J end lost 4 bases, and 13 bases lay between the germline ends. CDR3 sequence reads: CASSQDSAGSNQPQHF. The CDR3 nucleotides read TGCGCCAGCAGCCAAGATTCGGCAGGGTCAAATCAGCCCCAGCATTTT.

The chain uses TRBV19 and TRBJ1-2; perhaps TRBD1 as D (6 bases). V was pared by 6 bases and J by 3 bases, with 11 bases between. The germline V gene has CDR1 LNHDA and CDR2 SQIVND (reference sequence). This CDR3 has 13 amino acids. The DNA for the CDR3 is TGTGCCAGTAGGCAACAGGGTGACTATGGCTACACCTTC. This gives the protein CASRQQGDYGYTF.

This chain connects TRBV28 to TRBJ2-5; tentatively, D is TRBD2 (6 bases). Per germline, CDR1 MDHEN and CDR2 SYDVKM. This CDR3 contains 14 residues. V was cut by 9 bases and J by 0 bases, with 14 bases left in between. This CDR3 reads CASSLWEDQETQYF. For the CDR3, the DNA is TGTGCCAGTAGTCTCTGGGAGGACCAAGAGACCCAGTACTTC.

This clonotype has only one observation. The V gene is TRBV6-2 or TRBV6-3, the J gene TRBJ2-1; 8 bases are a match to TRBD2. The CDR3 consists of 17 residues. The germline gives CDR1 MNHEY, CDR2 SVGEGT. Trimming cost V 0 bases and J 7 bases; bases outside gene matches: 11. CDR3 bases: TGTGCCAGCAGTTACTCGATGCAAGCGGGAGTAGGGAATGAGCAGTTCTTC. Its protein product is CASSYSMQAGVGNEQFF.

A few counts support this clonotype. V usage is TRBV7-2 and J usage is TRBJ1-2, with D uncertain. Germline V gene sequence: CDR1 SGHTA, CDR2 FQGNSA. CDR3 size: 18 residues. Between the trimmed V and J ends, which lost 0 bases and 2 bases, there was a span of 19 bases. The CDR3 DNA follows: TGTGCCAGCAGCTTAGCCCTACCGATTACACTACGGAACTATGGCTACACCTTC. Translated, it gives CASSLALPITLRNYGYTF.